This T cell receptor (beta chain) was sequenced in a study of cytomegalovirus exposure and HLA in healthy donors. Germline CDR1 SQVTM, CDR2 ANQGSEA. The CDR3 loop spans 13 amino acids. V was shortened by 6 bases and J by 3 bases, with 15 bases between the two germline ends. The PCR made use of 60 Vbeta and 13 Jbeta primers. Measured with immunoSEQ multiplex PCR; TCRdb has only the in-frame clones, and not every one. This sample has 80,000 to 100,000 clones, with 80% to 85% found just once. The chain links TRBV29-1 to TRBJ2-7; a weak D match, TRBD2 (5 bases). The source is a man aged 35 to 55 in good health and CMV-seronegative. The specimen was PBMCs. In DNA form, the CDR3 reads TGCAGCGTCGGGTACGGGGTCGGCTACGAGCAGTACTTC. Translating it yields CSVGYGVGYEQYF.